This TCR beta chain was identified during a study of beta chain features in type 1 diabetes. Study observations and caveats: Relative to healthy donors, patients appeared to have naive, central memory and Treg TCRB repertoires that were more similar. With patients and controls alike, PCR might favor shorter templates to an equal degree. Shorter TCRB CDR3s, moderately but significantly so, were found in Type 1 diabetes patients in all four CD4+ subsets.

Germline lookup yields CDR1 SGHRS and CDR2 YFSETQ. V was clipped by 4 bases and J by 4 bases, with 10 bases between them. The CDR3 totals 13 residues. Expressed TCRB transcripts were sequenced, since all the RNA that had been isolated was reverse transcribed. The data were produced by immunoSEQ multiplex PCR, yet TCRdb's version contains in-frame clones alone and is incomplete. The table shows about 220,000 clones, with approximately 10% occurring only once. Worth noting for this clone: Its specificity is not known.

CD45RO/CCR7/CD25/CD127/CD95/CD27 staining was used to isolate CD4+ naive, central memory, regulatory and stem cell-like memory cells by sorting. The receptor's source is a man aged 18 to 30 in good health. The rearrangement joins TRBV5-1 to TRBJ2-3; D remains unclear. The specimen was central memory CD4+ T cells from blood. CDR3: CASSAQSADTQYF. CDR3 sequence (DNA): TGCGCCAGCAGCGCGCAGAGCGCAGATACGCAGTATTTT. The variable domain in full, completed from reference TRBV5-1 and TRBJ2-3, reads KAGVTQTPRYLIKTRGQQVTLSCSPISGHRSVSWYQQTPGQGLQFLFEYFSETQRNKGNFPGRFSGRQFSNSRSEMNVSTLELGDSALYLCASSAQSADTQYFGPGTRLTVL.